This T cell receptor beta chain derives from a study of blood T cell repertoires in COVID-19. About the research overall: Sites across the United States, Italy and Spain contributed samples from acute and convalescent COVID-19.

Germline assignment: CDR1 SGHAT and CDR2 FQNNGV. The CDR3 has 16 residues. V was pared by 2 bases and J by 6 bases, with 7 bases of the junction left unmatched. Methods used by the authors: For nucleated cells, counts were estimated from reference gene primer amplification. The table came from immunoSEQ multiplex PCR; TCRdb's copy has only in-frame clones and leaves some out. That table is the source of V, J and clone size, and D and trimming were worked out from the DNA. The sample lists about 240,000 clones, 70% to 90% occurring once. Across roughly 25 US areas, participants ranged in age from about 18 to 100 years.

The sequence came from a woman between 35 and 50 years old with acute COVID-19. Sequencing used PBMCs or T cells enriched from blood (not recorded which). This sequence joins TRBV11-2 and TRBJ2-1, with 10 bases identical to TRBD2. The CDR3 is CASSLSPSGSVNEQFF. The DNA of the CDR3 is TGTGCCAGCAGCTTATCCCCTAGCGGGAGTGTCAATGAGCAGTTCTTC.